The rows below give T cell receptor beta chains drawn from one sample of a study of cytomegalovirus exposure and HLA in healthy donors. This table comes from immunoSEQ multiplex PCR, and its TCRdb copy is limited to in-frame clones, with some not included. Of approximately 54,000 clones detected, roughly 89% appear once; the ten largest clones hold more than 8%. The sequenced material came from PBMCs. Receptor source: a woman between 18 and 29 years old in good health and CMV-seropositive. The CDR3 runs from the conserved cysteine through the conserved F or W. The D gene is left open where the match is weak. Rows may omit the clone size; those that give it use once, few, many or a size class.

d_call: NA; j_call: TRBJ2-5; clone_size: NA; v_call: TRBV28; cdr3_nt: TGTGCCAGCAGTACCCGGACAAACCTTCAAGAGACCCAGTACTTC; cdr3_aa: CASSTRTNLQETQYF
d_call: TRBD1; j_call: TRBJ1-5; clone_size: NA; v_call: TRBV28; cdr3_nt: TGTGCCAGCAATATGGGGACAGGGGGCAATCAGCCCCAGCATTTT; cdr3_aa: CASNMGTGGNQPQHF
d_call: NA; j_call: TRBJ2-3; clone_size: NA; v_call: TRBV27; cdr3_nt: TGTGCCAGCAGGAAGTGGGTAGGGAGAGGCACAGATACGCAGTATTTT; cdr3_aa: CASRKWVGRGTDTQYF
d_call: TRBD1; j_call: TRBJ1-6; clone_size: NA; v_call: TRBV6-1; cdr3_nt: TGTGCCAGCTATACAGGGGAAACCTATTCACCCCTCCACTTT; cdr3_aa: CASYTGETYSPLHF
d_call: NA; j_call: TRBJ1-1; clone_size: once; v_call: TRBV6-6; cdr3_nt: TGTGCCAGCACACGAGTGAACACTGAAGCTTTCTTT; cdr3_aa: CASTRVNTEAFF
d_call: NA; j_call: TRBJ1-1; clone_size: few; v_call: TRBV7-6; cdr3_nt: TGTGCCAGCAGCTTAGAGGCAGGGGCCACTGAAGCTTTCTTT; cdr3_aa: CASSLEAGATEAFF
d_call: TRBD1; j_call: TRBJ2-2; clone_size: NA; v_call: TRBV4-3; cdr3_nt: TGCGCCAGCAGCCAAGAACCCAGGGGGCGCAGCACCGGGGAGCTGTTTTTT; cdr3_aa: CASSQEPRGRSTGELFF
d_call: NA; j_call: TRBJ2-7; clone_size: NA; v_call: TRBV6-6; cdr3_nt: TGTGCCAGCAGTTCCGACAGGATTTACGAGCAGTACTTC; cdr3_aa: CASSSDRIYEQYF
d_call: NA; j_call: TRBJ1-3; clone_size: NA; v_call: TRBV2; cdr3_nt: TGTGCCAGCACATTGACAGCAGGAAACACCATATATTTT; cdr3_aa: CASTLTAGNTIYF
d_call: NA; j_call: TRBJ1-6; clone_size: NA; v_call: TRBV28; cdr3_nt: TGTGCCAGCAGTTTTCTCCCAGGAGGTAATTCACCCCTCCACTTT; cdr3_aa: CASSFLPGGNSPLHF
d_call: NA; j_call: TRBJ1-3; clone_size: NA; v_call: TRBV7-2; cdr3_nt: TGTGCCAGCAGCTCGGGAAACACCATATATTTT; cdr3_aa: CASSSGNTIYF
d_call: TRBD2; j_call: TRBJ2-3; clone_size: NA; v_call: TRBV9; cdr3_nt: TGTGCCAGCAGCGTAGTAGCTAGCGGGGGCAGCACAGATACGCAGTATTTT; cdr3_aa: CASSVVASGGSTDTQYF
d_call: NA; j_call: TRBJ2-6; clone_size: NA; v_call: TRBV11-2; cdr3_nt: TGTGCCAGCAGCTTCAGTTACAGACACTCTGGGGCCAACGTCCTGACTTTC; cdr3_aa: CASSFSYRHSGANVLTF
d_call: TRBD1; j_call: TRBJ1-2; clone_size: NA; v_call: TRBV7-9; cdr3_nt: TGTGCCAGCAGCTTAAATTCTCTCGGACAGGGGCCCCTATATGGCTACACCTTC; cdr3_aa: CASSLNSLGQGPLYGYTF
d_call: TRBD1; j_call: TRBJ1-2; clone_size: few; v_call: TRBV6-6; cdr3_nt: TGTGCCAGCACCCAGGGACAGGGGAGAGGAGATGGCTACACCTTC; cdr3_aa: CASTQGQGRGDGYTF
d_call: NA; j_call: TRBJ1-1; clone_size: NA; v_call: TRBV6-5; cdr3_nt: TGTGCCAGCAGGTCCACAGGGTTCGGCACTGAAGCTTTCTTT; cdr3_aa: CASRSTGFGTEAFF
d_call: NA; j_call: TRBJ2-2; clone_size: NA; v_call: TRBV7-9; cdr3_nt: TGTGCCAGCAGCCGGGACACCGGGGAGCTGTTTTTT; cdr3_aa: CASSRDTGELFF
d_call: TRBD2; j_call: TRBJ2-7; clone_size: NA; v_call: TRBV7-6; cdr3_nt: TGTGCCAGCAGCTTAATCGGGGGGGAGGGCTACGAGCAGTACTTC; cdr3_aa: CASSLIGGEGYEQYF
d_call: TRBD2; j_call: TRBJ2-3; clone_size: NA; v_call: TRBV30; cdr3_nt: TGTGCCTGGAGTGGGGGACTACCGACAGATACGCAGTATTTT; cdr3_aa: CAWSGGLPTDTQYF
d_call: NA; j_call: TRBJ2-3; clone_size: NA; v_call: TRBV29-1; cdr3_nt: TGCAGCGCCCCTCTGCTAGCTAGCACAGATACGCAGTATTTT; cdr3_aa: CSAPLLASTDTQYF
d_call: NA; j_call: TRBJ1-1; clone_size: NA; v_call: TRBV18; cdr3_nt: TGTGCCAGCTCACCATTGGGGGGTGAAGCTTTCTTT; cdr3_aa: CASSPLGGEAFF
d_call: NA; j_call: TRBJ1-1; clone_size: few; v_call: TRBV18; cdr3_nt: TGTGCCAGCTCACCAGGGGGGAGCAGGAACACTGAAGCTTTCTTT; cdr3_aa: CASSPGGSRNTEAFF
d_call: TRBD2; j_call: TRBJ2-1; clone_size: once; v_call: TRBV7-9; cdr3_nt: TGTGCCAGCAGTACTATCGGGGGGTACAATGAGCAGTTCTTC; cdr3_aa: CASSTIGGYNEQFF
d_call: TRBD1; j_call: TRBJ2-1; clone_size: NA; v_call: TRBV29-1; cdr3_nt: TGCAGCGTTGAAGTTTGGGACAGCAAGTACAATGAGCAGTTCTTC; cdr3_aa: CSVEVWDSKYNEQFF